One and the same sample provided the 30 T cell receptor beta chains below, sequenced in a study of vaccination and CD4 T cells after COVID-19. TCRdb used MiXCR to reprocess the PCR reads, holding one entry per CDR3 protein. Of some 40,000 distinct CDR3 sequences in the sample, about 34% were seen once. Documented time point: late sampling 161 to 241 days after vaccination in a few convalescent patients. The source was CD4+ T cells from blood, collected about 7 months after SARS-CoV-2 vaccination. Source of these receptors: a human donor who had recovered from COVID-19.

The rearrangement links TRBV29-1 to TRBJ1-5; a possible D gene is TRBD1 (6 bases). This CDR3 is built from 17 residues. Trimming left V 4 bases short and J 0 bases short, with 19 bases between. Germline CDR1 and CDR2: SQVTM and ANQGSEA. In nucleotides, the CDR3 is TGCAGCGTTGTTTATGCCGAAGGGGGTTATAGCAATCAGCCCCAGCATTTT. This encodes CSVVYAEGGYSNQPQHF.

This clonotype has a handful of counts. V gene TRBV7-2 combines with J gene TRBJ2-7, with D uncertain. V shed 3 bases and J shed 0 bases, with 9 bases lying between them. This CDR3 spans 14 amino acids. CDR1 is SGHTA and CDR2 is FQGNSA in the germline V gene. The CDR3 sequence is CASSFGYSSYEQYF. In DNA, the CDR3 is TGTGCCAGCAGCTTCGGCTATTCCTCCTACGAGCAGTACTTC.

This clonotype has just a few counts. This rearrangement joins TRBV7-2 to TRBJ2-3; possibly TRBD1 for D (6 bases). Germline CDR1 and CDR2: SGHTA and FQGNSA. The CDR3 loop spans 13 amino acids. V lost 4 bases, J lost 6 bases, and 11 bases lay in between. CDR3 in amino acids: CASSSDRRDTQYF. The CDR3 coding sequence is TGTGCCAGCAGCTCGGACAGAAGGGATACGCAGTATTTT.

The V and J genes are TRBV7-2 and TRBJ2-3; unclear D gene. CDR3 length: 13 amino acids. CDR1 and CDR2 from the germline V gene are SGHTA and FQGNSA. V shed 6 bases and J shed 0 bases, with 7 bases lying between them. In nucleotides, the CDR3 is TGTGCCAGCAGGGGTAGAAGCACAGATACGCAGTATTTT. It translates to CASRGRSTDTQYF.

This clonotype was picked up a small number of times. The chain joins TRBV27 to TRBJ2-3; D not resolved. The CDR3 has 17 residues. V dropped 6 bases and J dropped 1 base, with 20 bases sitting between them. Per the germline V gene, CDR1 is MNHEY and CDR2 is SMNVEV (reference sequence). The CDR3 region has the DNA TGTGCCAGCAGGCGACACGGGCTCAGAGTTGGCACAGATACGCAGTATTTT. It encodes CASRRHGLRVGTDTQYF.

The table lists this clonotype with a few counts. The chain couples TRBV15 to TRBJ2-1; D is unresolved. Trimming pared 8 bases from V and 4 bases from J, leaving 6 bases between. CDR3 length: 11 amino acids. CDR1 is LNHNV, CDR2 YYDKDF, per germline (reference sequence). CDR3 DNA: TGTGCCACCGGCGGTTACAATGAGCAGTTCTTC. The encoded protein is CATGGYNEQFF.

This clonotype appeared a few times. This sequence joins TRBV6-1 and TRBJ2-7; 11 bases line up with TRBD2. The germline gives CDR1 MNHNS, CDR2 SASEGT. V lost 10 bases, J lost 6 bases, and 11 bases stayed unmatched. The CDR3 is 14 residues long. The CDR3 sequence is CATGTSGGVSEQYF. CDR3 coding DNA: TGTGCCACTGGGACTAGCGGTGGAGTGAGCGAGCAGTACTTC.

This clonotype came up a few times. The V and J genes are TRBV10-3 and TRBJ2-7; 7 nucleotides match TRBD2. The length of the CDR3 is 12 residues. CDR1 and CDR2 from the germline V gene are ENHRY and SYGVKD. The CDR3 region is CASGGRVYEQYF. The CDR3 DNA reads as TGTGCATCGGGCGGGAGAGTGTACGAGCAGTACTTC.

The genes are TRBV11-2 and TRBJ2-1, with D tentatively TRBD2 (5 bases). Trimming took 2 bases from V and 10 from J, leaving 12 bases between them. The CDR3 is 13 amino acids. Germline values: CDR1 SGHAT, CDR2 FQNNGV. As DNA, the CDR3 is TGTGCCAGCAGCTTAAGAAAGGTAGCGGAGCAGTTCTTC. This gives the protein CASSLRKVAEQFF.

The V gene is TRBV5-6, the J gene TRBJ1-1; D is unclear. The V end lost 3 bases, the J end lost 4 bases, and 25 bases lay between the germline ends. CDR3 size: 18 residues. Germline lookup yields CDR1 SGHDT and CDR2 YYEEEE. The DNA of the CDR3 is TGTGCCAGCAGCTCCCCATTTGTGAGGGATACCGAGGGCACTGAAGCTTTCTTT. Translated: CASSSPFVRDTEGTEAFF.

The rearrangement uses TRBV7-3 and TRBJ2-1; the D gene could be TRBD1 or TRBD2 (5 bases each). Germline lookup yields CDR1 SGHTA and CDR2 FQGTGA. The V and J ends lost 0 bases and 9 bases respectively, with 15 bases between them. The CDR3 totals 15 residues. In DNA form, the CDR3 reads TGTGCCAGCAGCTTAACATCAGGGATTGGGGGTGAGCAGTTCTTC. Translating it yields CASSLTSGIGGEQFF.

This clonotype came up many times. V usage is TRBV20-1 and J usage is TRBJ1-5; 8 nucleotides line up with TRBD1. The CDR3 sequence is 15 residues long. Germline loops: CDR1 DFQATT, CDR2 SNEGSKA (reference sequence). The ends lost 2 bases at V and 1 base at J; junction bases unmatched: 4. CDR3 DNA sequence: TGCAGTGCTAGACTACAGGGGGGGAGCAATCAGCCCCAGCATTTT. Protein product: CSARLQGGSNQPQHF.

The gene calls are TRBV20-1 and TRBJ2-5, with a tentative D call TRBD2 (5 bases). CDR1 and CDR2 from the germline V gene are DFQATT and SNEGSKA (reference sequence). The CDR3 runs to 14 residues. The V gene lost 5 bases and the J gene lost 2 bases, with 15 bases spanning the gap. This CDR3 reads CSAWPALGQETQYF. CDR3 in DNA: TGCAGTGCTTGGCCGGCACTAGGGCAAGAGACCCAGTACTTC.

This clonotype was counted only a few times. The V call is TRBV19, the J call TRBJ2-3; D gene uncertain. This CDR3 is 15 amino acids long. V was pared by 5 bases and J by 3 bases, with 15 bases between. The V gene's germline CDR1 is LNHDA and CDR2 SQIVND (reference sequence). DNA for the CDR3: TGTGCCAGTAGTCCCCCAGGAAGAGATACAGATACGCAGTATTTT. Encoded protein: CASSPPGRDTDTQYF.

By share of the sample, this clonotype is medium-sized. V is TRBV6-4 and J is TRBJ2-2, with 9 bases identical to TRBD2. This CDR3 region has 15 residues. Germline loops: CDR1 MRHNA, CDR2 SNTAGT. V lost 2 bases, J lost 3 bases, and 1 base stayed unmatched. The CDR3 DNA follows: TGTGCCAGCAGTGACGGCGGGAGGGACACCGGGGAGCTGTTTTTT. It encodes CASSDGGRDTGELFF.

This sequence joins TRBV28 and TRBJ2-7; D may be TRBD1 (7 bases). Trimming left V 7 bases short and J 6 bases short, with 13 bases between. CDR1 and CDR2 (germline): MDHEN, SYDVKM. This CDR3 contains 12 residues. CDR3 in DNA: TGTGCCAGCACCGCAGGGGGGTCCGAGCAGTACTTC. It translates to CASTAGGSEQYF. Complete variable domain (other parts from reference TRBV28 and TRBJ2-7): DVKVTQSSRYLVKRTGEKVFLECVQDMDHENMFWYRQDPGLGLRLIYFSYDVKMKEKGDIPEGYSVSREKKERFSLILESASTNQTSMYLCASTAGGSEQYFGPGTRLTVT.

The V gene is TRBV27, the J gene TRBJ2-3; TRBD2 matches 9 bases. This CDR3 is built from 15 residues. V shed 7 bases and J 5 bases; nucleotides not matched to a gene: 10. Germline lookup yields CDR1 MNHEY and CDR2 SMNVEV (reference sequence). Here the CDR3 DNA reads TGTGCCAGCACCCCTGTGCTAGCGGGAATAGATACGCAGTATTTT. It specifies CASTPVLAGIDTQYF.

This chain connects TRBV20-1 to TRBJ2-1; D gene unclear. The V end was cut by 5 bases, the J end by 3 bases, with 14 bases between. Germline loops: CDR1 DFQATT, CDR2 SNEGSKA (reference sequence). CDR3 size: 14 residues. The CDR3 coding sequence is TGCAGTGCTCCAAAATCCAGGCTCTACAATGAGCAGTTCTTC. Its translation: CSAPKSRLYNEQFF.

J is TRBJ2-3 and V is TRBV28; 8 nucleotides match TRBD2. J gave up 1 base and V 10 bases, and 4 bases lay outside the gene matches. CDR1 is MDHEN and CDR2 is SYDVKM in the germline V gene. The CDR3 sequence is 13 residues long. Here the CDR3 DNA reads TGTGCCACCTTGACTAGCGGCACAGATACGCAGTATTTT. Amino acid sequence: CATLTSGTDTQYF.

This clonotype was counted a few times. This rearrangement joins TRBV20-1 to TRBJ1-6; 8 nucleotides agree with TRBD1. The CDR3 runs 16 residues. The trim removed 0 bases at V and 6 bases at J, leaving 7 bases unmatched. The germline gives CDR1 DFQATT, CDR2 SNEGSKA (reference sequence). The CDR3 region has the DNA TGCAGTGCTAGAGACGGGGAGACAGGGGCTAATTCACCCCTCCACTTT. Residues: CSARDGETGANSPLHF.

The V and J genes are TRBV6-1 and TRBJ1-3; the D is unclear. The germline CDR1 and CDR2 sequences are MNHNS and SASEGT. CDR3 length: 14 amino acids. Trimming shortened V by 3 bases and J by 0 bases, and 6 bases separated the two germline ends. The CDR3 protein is CASSDRPSGNTIYF. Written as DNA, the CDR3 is TGTGCCAGCAGTGATCGGCCCTCTGGAAACACCATATATTTT.

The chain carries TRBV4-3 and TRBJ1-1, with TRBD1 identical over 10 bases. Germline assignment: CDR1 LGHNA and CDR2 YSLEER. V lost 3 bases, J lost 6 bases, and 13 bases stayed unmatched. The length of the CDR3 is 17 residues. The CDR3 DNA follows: TGCGCCAGCAGCCACACGTCCCGGGACAGGGGTCTCCCTGAAGCTTTCTTT. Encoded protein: CASSHTSRDRGLPEAFF.

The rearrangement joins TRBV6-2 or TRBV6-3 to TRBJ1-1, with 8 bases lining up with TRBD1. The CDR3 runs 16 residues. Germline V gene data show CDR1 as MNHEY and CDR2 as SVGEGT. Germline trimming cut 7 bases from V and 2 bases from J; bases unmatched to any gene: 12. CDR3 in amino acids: CASTDRGGFTNTEAFF. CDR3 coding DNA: TGTGCCAGCACCGACAGGGGAGGGTTTACCAACACTGAAGCTTTCTTT.

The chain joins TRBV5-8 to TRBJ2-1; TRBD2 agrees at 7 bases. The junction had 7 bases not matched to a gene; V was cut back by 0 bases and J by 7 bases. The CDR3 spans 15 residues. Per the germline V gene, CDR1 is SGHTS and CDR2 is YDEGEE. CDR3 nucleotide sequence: TGTGCCAGCAGCTTGGCGGGGGGAGCAGGGAATGAGCAGTTCTTC. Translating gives CASSLAGGAGNEQFF.

CDR3 sequence: CASSQSQGAGTGELFF. The DNA for the CDR3 is TGTGCCAGCAGCCAATCACAGGGGGCAGGGACCGGGGAGCTGTTTTTT. The chain links TRBV28 to TRBJ2-2; 9 positions agree with TRBD1. This CDR3 is 16 amino acids long. V shed 6 bases and J 5 bases; nucleotides not matched to a gene: 10. The germline V gene encodes CDR1 MDHEN and CDR2 SYDVKM.

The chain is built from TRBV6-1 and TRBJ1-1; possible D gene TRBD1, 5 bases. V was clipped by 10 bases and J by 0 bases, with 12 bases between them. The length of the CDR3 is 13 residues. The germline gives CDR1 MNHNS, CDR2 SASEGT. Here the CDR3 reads CATLQVMNTEAFF. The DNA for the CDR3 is TGTGCCACCTTACAGGTCATGAACACTGAAGCTTTCTTT.

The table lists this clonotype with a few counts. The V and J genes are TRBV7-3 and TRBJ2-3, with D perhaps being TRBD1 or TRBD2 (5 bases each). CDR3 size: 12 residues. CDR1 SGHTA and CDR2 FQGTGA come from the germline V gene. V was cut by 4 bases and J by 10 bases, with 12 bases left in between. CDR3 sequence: CASSYGGRAQYF. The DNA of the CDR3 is TGTGCCAGCAGCTATGGGGGTAGGGCGCAGTATTTT.

CDR3 in amino acids: CASSFPAIRGYTF. In nucleotides, the CDR3 is TGTGCCAGCAGTTTTCCAGCGATCCGTGGCTACACCTTC. The chain couples TRBV28 to TRBJ1-2; D gene ambiguous. Trimming removed 3 bases at V and 7 bases at J, with 12 bases between. The CDR3 covers 13 residues. CDR1 is MDHEN, CDR2 SYDVKM, per germline.

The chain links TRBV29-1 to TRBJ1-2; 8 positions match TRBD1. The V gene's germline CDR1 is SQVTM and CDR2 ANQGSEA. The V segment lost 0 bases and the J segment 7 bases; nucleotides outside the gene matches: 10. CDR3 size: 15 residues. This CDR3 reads CSVEDRGQGAPGYTF. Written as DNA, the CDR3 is TGCAGCGTTGAAGATAGAGGGCAGGGGGCGCCTGGCTACACCTTC.

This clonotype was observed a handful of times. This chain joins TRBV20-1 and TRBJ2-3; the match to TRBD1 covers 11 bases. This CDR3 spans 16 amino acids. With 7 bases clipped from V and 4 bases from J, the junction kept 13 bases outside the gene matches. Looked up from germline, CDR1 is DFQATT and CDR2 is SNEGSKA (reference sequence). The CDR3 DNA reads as TGCAGTGTTTATACAGGGACAGGGGGGCGTGCAGATACGCAGTATTTT. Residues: CSVYTGTGGRADTQYF.